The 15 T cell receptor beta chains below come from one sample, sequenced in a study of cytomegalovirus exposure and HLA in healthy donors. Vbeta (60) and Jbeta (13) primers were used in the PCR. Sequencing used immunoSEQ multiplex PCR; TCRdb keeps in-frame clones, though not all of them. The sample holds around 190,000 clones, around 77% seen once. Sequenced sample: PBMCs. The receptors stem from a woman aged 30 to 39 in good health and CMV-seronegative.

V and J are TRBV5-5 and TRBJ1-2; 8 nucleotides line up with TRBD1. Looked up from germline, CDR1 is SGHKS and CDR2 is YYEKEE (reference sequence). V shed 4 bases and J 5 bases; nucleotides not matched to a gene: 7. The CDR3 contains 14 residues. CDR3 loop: CASSLGTGRYGYTF. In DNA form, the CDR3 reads TGTGCCAGCAGCCTGGGGACAGGTCGGTATGGCTACACCTTC.

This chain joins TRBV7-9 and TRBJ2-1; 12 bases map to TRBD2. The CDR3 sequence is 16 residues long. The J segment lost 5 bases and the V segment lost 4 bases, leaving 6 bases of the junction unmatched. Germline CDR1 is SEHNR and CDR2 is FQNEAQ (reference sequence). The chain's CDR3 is CASSSGLAGLDNEQFF. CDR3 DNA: TGTGCCAGCAGCTCGGGACTAGCGGGCCTCGACAATGAGCAGTTCTTC.

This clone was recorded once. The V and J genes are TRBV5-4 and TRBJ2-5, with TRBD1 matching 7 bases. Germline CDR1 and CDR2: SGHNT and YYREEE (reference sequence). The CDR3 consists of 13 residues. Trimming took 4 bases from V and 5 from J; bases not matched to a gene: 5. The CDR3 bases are TGTGCCAGCAGCGTCGACAGGGACGAGACCCAGTACTTC. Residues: CASSVDRDETQYF.

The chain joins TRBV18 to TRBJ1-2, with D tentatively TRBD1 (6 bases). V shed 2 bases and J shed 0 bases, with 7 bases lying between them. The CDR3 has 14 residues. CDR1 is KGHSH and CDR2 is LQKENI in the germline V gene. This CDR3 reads CASSPDRSNYGYTF. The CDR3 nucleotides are TGTGCCAGCTCACCAGACAGGTCTAACTATGGCTACACCTTC.

CDR3: CASSYSTGGWAGELFF. The CDR3, as DNA: TGTGCCAGCAGTTACTCTACAGGGGGCTGGGCCGGGGAGCTGTTTTTT. The chain carries TRBV6-5 and TRBJ2-2, with TRBD1 matching over 9 bases. Trimming took 0 bases from V and 6 from J; bases not matched to a gene: 5. CDR3 size: 16 residues. Per germline, CDR1 MNHEY and CDR2 SVGAGI.

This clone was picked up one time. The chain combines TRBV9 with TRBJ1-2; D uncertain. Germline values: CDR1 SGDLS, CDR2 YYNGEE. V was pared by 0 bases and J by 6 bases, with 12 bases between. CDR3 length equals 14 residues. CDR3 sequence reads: CASSVAGWADGYTF. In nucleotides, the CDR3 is TGTGCCAGCAGCGTAGCAGGTTGGGCAGATGGCTACACCTTC.

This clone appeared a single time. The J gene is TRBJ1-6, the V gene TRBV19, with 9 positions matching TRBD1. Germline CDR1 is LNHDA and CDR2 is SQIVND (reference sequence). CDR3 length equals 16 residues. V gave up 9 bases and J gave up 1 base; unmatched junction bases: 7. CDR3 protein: CASKDRGNSYNSPLHF. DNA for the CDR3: TGTGCCAGCAAGGACAGGGGAAATTCCTATAATTCACCCCTCCACTTT.

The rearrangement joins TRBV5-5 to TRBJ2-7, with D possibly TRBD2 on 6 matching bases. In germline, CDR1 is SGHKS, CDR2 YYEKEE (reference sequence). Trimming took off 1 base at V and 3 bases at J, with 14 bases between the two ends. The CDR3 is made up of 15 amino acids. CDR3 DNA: TGTGCCAGCAGCTTGTCGCGACTAGAGCGCTACGAGCAGTACTTC. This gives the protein CASSLSRLERYEQYF.

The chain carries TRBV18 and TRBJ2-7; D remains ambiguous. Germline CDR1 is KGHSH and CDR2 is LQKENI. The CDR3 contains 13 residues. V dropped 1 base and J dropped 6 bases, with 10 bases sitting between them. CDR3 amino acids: CASSPLVTGEQYF. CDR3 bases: TGTGCCAGCTCACCACTAGTCACGGGCGAGCAGTACTTC.

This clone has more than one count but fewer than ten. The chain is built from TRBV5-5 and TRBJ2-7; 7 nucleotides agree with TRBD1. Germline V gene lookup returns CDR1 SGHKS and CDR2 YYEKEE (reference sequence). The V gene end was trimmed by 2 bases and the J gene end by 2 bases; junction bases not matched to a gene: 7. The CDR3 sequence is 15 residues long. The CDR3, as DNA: TGTGCCAGCAGCTTTGATTCTCAGGGGGCCTACGAGCAGTACTTC. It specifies CASSFDSQGAYEQYF.

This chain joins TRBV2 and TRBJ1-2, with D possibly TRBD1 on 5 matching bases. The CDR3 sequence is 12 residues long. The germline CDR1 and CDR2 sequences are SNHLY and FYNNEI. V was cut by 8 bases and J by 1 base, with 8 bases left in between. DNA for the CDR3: TGTGCCAGCGGGGGGGATAACTATGGCTACACCTTC. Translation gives CASGGDNYGYTF. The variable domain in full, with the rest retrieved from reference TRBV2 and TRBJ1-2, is EPEVTQTPSHQVTQMGQEVILRCVPISNHLYFYWYRQILGQKVEFLVSFYNNEISEKSEIFDDQFSVERPDGSNFTLKIRSTKLEDSAMYFCASGGDNYGYTFGSGTRLTVV.

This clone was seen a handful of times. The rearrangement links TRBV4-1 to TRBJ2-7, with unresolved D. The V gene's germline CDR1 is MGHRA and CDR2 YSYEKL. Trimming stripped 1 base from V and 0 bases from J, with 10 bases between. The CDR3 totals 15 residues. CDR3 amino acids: CASSQVVGSSYEQYF. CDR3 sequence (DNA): TGCGCCAGCAGCCAAGTTGTCGGTAGCTCCTACGAGCAGTACTTC.

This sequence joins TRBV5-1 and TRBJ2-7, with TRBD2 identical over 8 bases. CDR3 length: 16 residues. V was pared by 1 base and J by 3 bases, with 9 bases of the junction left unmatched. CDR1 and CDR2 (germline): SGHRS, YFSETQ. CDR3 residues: CASSLSSGGRLYEQYF. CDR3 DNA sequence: TGCGCCAGCAGCTTGAGTTCCGGCGGGAGGCTCTACGAGCAGTACTTC.

CDR3 region: CASSETGGSEKLFF. As DNA, the CDR3 is TGTGCCAGCAGCGAGACAGGGGGGAGTGAAAAACTGTTTTTT. The rearrangement uses TRBV9 and TRBJ1-4; 9 nucleotides line up with TRBD1. V was pared by 3 bases and J by 7 bases, with 4 bases of the junction left unmatched. The germline V gene has CDR1 SGDLS and CDR2 YYNGEE. The CDR3 has 14 residues.

The CDR3 DNA sequence: TGCGCCAGCAGCTTGAGGCTAGCGGGCGGGGCCAACGTCCTGACTTTC. Amino acids: CASSLRLAGGANVLTF. The chain couples TRBV5-1 to TRBJ2-6, with TRBD2 matching over 8 bases. CDR3 length: 16 amino acids. Germline V gene sequence: CDR1 SGHRS, CDR2 YFSETQ. The V gene end was trimmed by 1 base and the J gene end by 4 bases; junction bases not matched to a gene: 4.